The TCR beta chain under discussion was sequenced for a study of shared T cell receptors in the human thymus (TCRdb year 2021). Broadly, across the study: The study examined how self-reactive, shared T-cell receptor alpha chains are generated in the human thymus.

For CDR1 and CDR2, the germline V gene (reference sequence) lists LNHDA and SQIVND. The junction carries 14 bases between V and J, which are trimmed by 4 bases and 5 bases respectively. Taken from cysteine to phenylalanine, the CDR3 has 14 residues. Only the CDR3 part of the read is kept: 42 bases, read in frame from the first base. Turning to this clone: The antigen this receptor binds is unknown. No base-level quality is on record; no much larger clone is a single base apart.

The library was made by the immunoSEQ multiplex PCR assay. Held by TCRdb, this immuneACCESS table contains in-frame sequences only and omits some clones. Under half of the omission traces to an unresolved V gene where checked; the cause of the rest is unknown. In this sample the table shows some 700,000 clones, 85% to 90% of which occur a single time. The biggest ten clones account for approximately 0.011% of the sample. The sample was also linked to a second study, of human thymus T cells. As described in the second report: Immunologically healthy infants undergoing open corrective cardiac surgery for congenital heart defects in Finland were used as donors. Thymus tissue was collected as surgical resects that were removed during corrective cardiac surgery. Usage of V and J gene segments appeared to be biased in both the thymic and the peripheral blood repertoires. The related research found that thymic TCR repertoires overlapped highly between unrelated individuals. TCR alpha and beta repertoires from roughly eight infant thymus samples and a few related peripheral blood samples were characterized in the study. The infant donors were about 7 to 250 days old, and the cohort included five to seven males and a couple of females. Thymocytes were freed from the tissue by mechanical means and kept at -70 degrees C as pellets of roughly 8.5-31 million cells. Genomic DNA was extracted from frozen cell pellets with a QIAsymphony instrument. Using the immunoSEQ multiplex PCR assay, the TCRB and TCRAD loci were amplified from a standardized quantity of quality-controlled genomic DNA. The amplicons spanned the V(D)J region and were long enough to cover the CDR3 and allow V and J genes to be identified. The amplicons were sequenced on an Illumina platform via the commercial immunoSEQ service. Corrections for primer bias and sequencing errors followed previously described methods, while TCRAD and TCRB definitions were based on the IMGT database. Repertoires were analysed with immunoSEQ Analyzer 3.0 and VDJTools, covering basic statistics, V/J segment usage, diversity estimates, rarefaction and pairwise overlap. Diversity was estimated with Chao1, ChaoE, Efron-Thisted, Shannon and inverse Simpson indices, and also on datasets down-sampled to the smallest sample. Repertoire overlap was determined by strict matching of CDR3 nucleotide sequence, V gene and J gene, and Jaccard-based multidimensional scaling clustering was applied. Thymus samples yielded on average around 800,000 unique TCRB clonotypes, compared with some 83,000 from blood samples.

This clonotype originated in a boy less than two years old with a congenital heart defect. Donor details come from another sample of the same person, matched by shared clones. The sequencing input was thymocytes. The chain uses TRBV19 and TRBJ2-5, and TRBD2 may be the D gene, going by 5 matching bases. In nucleotides, the sequence is TGTGCCAGTAGTACCGGATCTAGGGAGGAGACCCAGTACTTC. This encodes CASSTGSREETQYF.